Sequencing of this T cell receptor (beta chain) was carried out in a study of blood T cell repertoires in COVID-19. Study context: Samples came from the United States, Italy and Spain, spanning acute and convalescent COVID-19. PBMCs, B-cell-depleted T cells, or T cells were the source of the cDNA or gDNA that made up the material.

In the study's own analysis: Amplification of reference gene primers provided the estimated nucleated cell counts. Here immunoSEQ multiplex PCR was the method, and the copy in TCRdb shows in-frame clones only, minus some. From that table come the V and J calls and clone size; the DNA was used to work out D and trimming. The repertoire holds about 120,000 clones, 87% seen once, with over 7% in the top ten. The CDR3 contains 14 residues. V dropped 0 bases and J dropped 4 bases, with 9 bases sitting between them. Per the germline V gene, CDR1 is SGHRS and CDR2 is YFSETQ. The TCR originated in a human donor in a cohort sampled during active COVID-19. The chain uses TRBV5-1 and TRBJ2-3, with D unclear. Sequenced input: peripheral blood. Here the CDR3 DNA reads TGCGCCAGCAGCTTGGTTGTGCGCGCAGATACGCAGTATTTT. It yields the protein CASSLVVRADTQYF.